Listed below are T cell receptor beta chains from one sample, sequenced in a study of response to subunit inactivated influenza vaccine. One entry per CDR3 protein results from TCRdb running MiXCR on the RT-PCR reads. The sample holds under 750,000 distinct CDR3 sequences; roughly 12% are singletons and the top ten take roughly 10%. The sequences come from PBMCs from blood, collected on the day of vaccination. The receptors here all came from a man aged 45-65 years who received an inactivated influenza vaccine. The CDR3 runs from the conserved cysteine through the conserved F or W. D genes are given only for firm matches. Only part of the rows carry a size: once, few, many, or a class if the clone is expanded.

CDR3: CASSLEGRGEKLFF
DNA: TGCGCCAGCAGCTTGGAGGGGCGCGGAGAAAAACTGTTTTTT
V: TRBV5-1
D: NA
length: 14
J: TRBJ1-4
size: few

CDR3: CASSPHSGGVNYGYTF
DNA: TGTGCCAGCAGCCCGCATAGCGGGGGGGTTAACTATGGCTACACCTTC
V: TRBV7-3
D: NA
length: 16
J: TRBJ1-2
size: NA

CDR3: CASRQGGNTGELFF
DNA: TGCGCCAGCAGACAGGGTGGAAACACCGGGGAGCTGTTTTTT
V: TRBV5-1
D: NA
length: 14
J: TRBJ2-2
size: many

CDR3: CASSLSGHRVYEQYF
DNA: TGTGCCAGCAGCTTATCAGGTCACAGGGTCTACGAGCAGTACTTC
V: TRBV7-2
D: NA
length: 15
J: TRBJ2-7
size: NA

CDR3: CASSWASSGNTIYF
DNA: TGTGCCAGCAGTTGGGCCTCCTCTGGAAACACCATATATTTT
V: TRBV2
D: NA
length: 14
J: TRBJ1-3
size: few

CDR3: CASSPVLGTEAFF
DNA: TGTGCCAGCAGCCCCGTTTTGGGGACAGAAGCTTTCTTT
V: TRBV11-2
D: NA
length: 13
J: TRBJ1-1
size: NA

CDR3: CASQFRDGSNYGYTF
DNA: TGTGCCAGCCAATTCCGGGACGGAAGTAACTATGGCTACACCTTC
V: TRBV13
D: NA
length: 15
J: TRBJ1-2
size: NA

CDR3: CASSYGQGARQYF
DNA: TGTGCCAGCAGTTACGGACAGGGGGCGAGGCAGTACTTC
V: TRBV6-5
D: TRBD1
length: 13
J: TRBJ2-7
size: few

CDR3: CASSLVSGGHNEQFF
DNA: TGTGCCAGCAGCTTAGTGTCGGGAGGGCACAATGAGCAGTTCTTC
V: TRBV7-2
D: TRBD2
length: 15
J: TRBJ2-1
size: few

CDR3: CASSQESSNSPLHF
DNA: TGCGCCAGCAGCCAAGAAAGCAGTAATTCACCCCTCCACTTT
V: TRBV4-3
D: NA
length: 14
J: TRBJ1-6
size: few

CDR3: CASSETGITDTQYF
DNA: TGTGCCAGCAGTGAGACAGGGATCACAGATACGCAGTATTTT
V: TRBV25-1
D: TRBD1
length: 14
J: TRBJ2-3
size: few

CDR3: CASSQDPGTAFYEQYF
DNA: TGCGCCAGCAGCCAAGACCCCGGGACAGCCTTCTACGAGCAGTACTTC
V: TRBV4-3
D: TRBD1
length: 16
J: TRBJ2-7
size: NA

CDR3: CSASPQGFGGYTF
DNA: TGCAGTGCTAGCCCACAGGGGTTCGGTGGCTACACCTTC
V: TRBV20-1
D: TRBD1
length: 13
J: TRBJ1-2
size: NA

CDR3: CSAGVPGKLFF
DNA: TGCAGTGCCGGAGTACCGGGAAAACTGTTTTTT
V: TRBV20-1
D: NA
length: 11
J: TRBJ1-4
size: NA

CDR3: CSARGVSNPYEQYF
DNA: TGCAGTGCTAGAGGGGTATCAAATCCCTACGAGCAGTACTTC
V: TRBV20-1
D: NA
length: 14
J: TRBJ2-7
size: few

CDR3: CASTRGQGGNTGELFF
DNA: TGTGCCAGCACGAGGGGACAGGGCGGGAACACCGGGGAGCTGTTTTTT
V: TRBV9
D: TRBD1
length: 16
J: TRBJ2-2
size: many

CDR3: CATSRVGPGTGELFF
DNA: TGTGCCACCAGCAGAGTTGGGCCGGGGACCGGGGAGCTGTTTTTT
V: TRBV15
D: NA
length: 15
J: TRBJ2-2
size: many